This T cell receptor (beta chain) was obtained from a study of blood T cell repertoires in COVID-19. About the study: Material from acute and convalescent COVID-19 was sourced from the United States, Italy and Spain. Sources were T cells, B-cell-depleted T cells, or PBMCs; the material itself was cDNA or gDNA.

In the authors' methods: Amplification of reference gene primers provided the estimated nucleated cell counts. Assay used: immunoSEQ multiplex PCR; TCRdb lists only in-frame clones, some missing. V and J calls plus clone size are reproduced from that table; the DNA served to infer D and trimming. Among 140,000 to 150,000 clones listed, around nine tenths were seen once. Germline CDR1 SGHVS, CDR2 FQNEAQ. The ends lost 2 bases at V and 1 base at J; junction bases unmatched: 0. This CDR3 has 15 residues. The genes are TRBV7-8 and TRBJ2-1; 9 bases are a match to TRBD2. The sequence derives from a woman aged 50 to 65 with active or convalescent COVID-19. The sequencing input was peripheral blood. DNA for the CDR3: TGTGCCAGCAGCTTACTAGCGGGGTCCTACAATGAGCAGTTCTTC. Translation: CASSLLAGSYNEQFF.